Following are 3 T cell receptor beta chains from one sample sequenced in a study of blood T cell repertoires in COVID-19. Libraries were prepared by immunoSEQ multiplex PCR; TCRdb keeps only in-frame clonotypes and omits some of them. The sample yields around 420,000 clones, roughly 90% seen once. Sample: PBMCs or T cells enriched from blood (not recorded which). The receptors were gathered from a woman in her 40s with acute COVID-19.

V and J are TRBV18 and TRBJ2-3; D is unresolved. Trimming pared 3 bases from V and 1 base from J, leaving 11 bases between. Per the germline V gene, CDR1 is KGHSH and CDR2 is LQKENI. The CDR3 runs 15 residues. The chain's CDR3 is CASSPWPVGTDTQYF. The CDR3, as DNA: TGTGCCAGCTCACCCTGGCCAGTCGGCACAGATACGCAGTATTTT.

The gene calls are TRBV4-1 and TRBJ1-4; no clear D. The CDR3 covers 15 residues. V was shortened by 0 bases and J by 7 bases, with 12 bases between the two germline ends. Germline CDR1 and CDR2: MGHRA and YSYEKL. CDR3 sequence: CASSQEPAPAEKLFF. CDR3 nucleotide sequence: TGCGCCAGCAGCCAAGAACCCGCGCCTGCTGAAAAACTGTTTTTT.

A few counts support this clone. The V and J genes are TRBV9 and TRBJ2-1; 7 bases are a match to TRBD1. J was trimmed by 5 bases and V by 2 bases; bases with no gene match: 4. CDR3 length: 14 amino acids. The germline gives CDR1 SGDLS, CDR2 YYNGEE. The CDR3 sequence: CASSVGDSNNEQFF. DNA of the CDR3: TGTGCCAGCAGCGTGGGGGACAGTAACAATGAGCAGTTCTTC.